The clone carrying this T cell receptor (beta chain) was counted ten times or more. Via MiXCR, TCRdb re-called the 5' RACE reads, giving one row per CDR3 protein. In the table there are 17,000 or so distinct CDR3 sequences, 2.6% of which are singletons. 2 million unsorted PBMCs were stored in RNAlater at -80 °C before RNA extraction. The data belong to a study of neurological immune-mediated disorders. Whole-study context: Relapsing-remitting patients made up about nine tenths of the roughly 34 multiple sclerosis patients, and secondary progressive patients made up 3.

The receptor's source is a woman between 18 and 29 years old with multiple sclerosis. Sequencing was carried out using PBMCs.

The CDR3 DNA is TGTGCCAGCAGTTTTAGAGATACGCAGTATTTT. It translates to CASSFRDTQYF. This sequence joins TRBV6-5 and TRBJ2-3; D not resolved. The CDR3 length is 11 residues. From germline, CDR1 is MNHEY and CDR2 SVGAGI. Trimming took off 4 bases at V and 5 bases at J, with 4 bases between the two ends.